The 24 T cell receptor beta chains given below trace back to one sample, sequenced in a study of cytomegalovirus exposure and HLA in healthy donors. Produced via immunoSEQ multiplex PCR; TCRdb's table is partial and in-frame only. The sample lists about 140,000 clones; 80% to 90% were seen once. The specimen was PBMCs. Receptor source: a woman under 40 in good health and CMV-seronegative.

The chain joins TRBV19 to TRBJ2-7; unclear D gene. V lost 1 base and J lost 6, with 13 bases in between. In germline, CDR1 is LNHDA, CDR2 SQIVND (reference sequence). The CDR3 loop spans 14 amino acids. For the CDR3, the DNA is TGTGCCAGTAGTATAGCTTCTTCGGGTCCCGAGCAGTACTTC. Translating gives CASSIASSGPEQYF.

The chain employs TRBV11-2 and TRBJ1-1, with no clear D. Trimming pared 1 base from V and 1 base from J, leaving 4 bases between. CDR1 SGHAT and CDR2 FQNNGV come from the germline V gene. This CDR3 region has 13 residues. CDR3 DNA: TGTGCCAGCAGCTTAGTAGAGAACACTGAAGCTTTCTTT. Protein: CASSLVENTEAFF.

Note on this clone: Within the sample, other DNA sequences also encode this same CDR3. This sequence joins TRBV6-1 and TRBJ1-2; D is perhaps TRBD1 (5 bases). This CDR3 is 14 amino acids long. The germline V and J ends were trimmed by 2 bases and 4 bases, with 11 bases remaining between them. CDR1 is MNHNS and CDR2 is SASEGT in the germline V gene. DNA for the CDR3: TGTGCCAGCAGTGAATTGGGACTCCTCTATGGCTACACCTTC. Its protein product is CASSELGLLYGYTF.

The J gene is TRBJ1-6, the V gene TRBV18, with a possible D match to TRBD1 (5 bases). Germline CDR1 is KGHSH and CDR2 is LQKENI. V shed 3 bases and J shed 0 bases, with 9 bases lying between them. The CDR3 loop spans 16 amino acids. The CDR3 protein is CASSPDRNSYNSPLHF. CDR3 nucleotides: TGTGCCAGCTCACCTGACAGAAACTCCTATAATTCACCCCTCCACTTT.

The V call is TRBV5-5, the J call TRBJ2-3, with D unclear. The length of the CDR3 is 15 residues. Germline CDR1 SGHKS, CDR2 YYEKEE (reference sequence). With 1 base removed from V and 0 bases from J, the gap between germline ends came to 9 bases. The CDR3 here is CASSLYATSTDTQYF. The CDR3 bases are TGTGCCAGCAGCTTGTATGCCACTAGCACAGATACGCAGTATTTT.

This clone showed up just a few times. The rearrangement links TRBV5-1 to TRBJ1-3; D is perhaps TRBD1 (5 bases). Deletions cut 0 bases from V and 1 base from J, with 8 bases between. This CDR3 region has 15 residues. Germline V CDR1 and CDR2: SGHRS, YFSETQ. DNA for the CDR3: TGCGCCAGCAGCTTGGCCTCAGGGTCTGGAAACACCATATATTTT. This translates into CASSLASGSGNTIYF. Full variable domain (rest looked up from reference TRBV5-1 and TRBJ1-3): KAGVTQTPRYLIKTRGQQVTLSCSPISGHRSVSWYQQTPGQGLQFLFEYFSETQRNKGNFPGRFSGRQFSNSRSEMNVSTLELGDSALYLCASSLASGSGNTIYFGEGSWLTVV.

The chain is built from TRBV6-1 and TRBJ1-5; D unclear. Germline loops: CDR1 MNHNS, CDR2 SASEGT. This CDR3 is built from 14 residues. V lost 5 bases and J lost 1, with 9 bases in between. The CDR3 spells CASSPSGSNQPQHF. The CDR3 DNA follows: TGTGCCAGCAGTCCCTCGGGGAGCAATCAGCCCCAGCATTTT.

The V call is TRBV6-5, the J call TRBJ1-6; D is possibly TRBD1 (5 bases). V was clipped by 4 bases and J by 7 bases, with 17 bases between them. The CDR3 spans 16 residues. Germline V gives CDR1 MNHEY, CDR2 SVGAGI. Written as DNA, the CDR3 is TGTGCCAGCAGTTCCCCCGGGACTGGGCCGAATTCACCCCTCCACTTT. This encodes CASSSPGTGPNSPLHF.

The rearrangement joins TRBV27 to TRBJ1-1; 7 bases fit TRBD1. The CDR3 covers 13 residues. Germline-derived CDR1 and CDR2 are MNHEY and SMNVEV (reference sequence). Trimming removed 6 bases from V and 4 bases from J; junction bases left unmatched: 5. CDR3 loop: CASRARTGTEAFF. Written as DNA, the CDR3 is TGTGCCAGCAGAGCCAGGACAGGCACTGAAGCTTTCTTT.

The CDR3 region is CASSSSKGTTNEKLFF. CDR3 sequence (DNA): TGTGCCAGCAGCTCCAGCAAGGGGACAACTAATGAAAAACTGTTTTTT. The chain recombines TRBV7-8 with TRBJ1-4, with D perhaps matching TRBD1 (5 bases). Trimming removed 4 bases at V and 0 bases at J, with 12 bases between. Germline CDR1 and CDR2: SGHVS and FQNEAQ. The CDR3 totals 16 residues.

V gene TRBV7-3 combines with J gene TRBJ2-7; the match to TRBD1 covers 8 bases. V lost 3 bases, J lost 3 bases, and 1 base stayed unmatched. The CDR3 consists of 13 residues. CDR1 and CDR2 (germline): SGHTA, FQGTGA. This CDR3 reads CASSFTGGYEQYF. CDR3 nucleotide sequence: TGTGCCAGCAGCTTTACAGGGGGCTACGAGCAGTACTTC.

The chain links TRBV5-6 to TRBJ2-5, with 11 bases matching TRBD2. The CDR3 contains 16 residues. The J segment lost 3 bases and the V segment lost 2 bases, leaving 6 bases of the junction unmatched. Germline-derived CDR1 and CDR2 are SGHDT and YYEEEE. The CDR3 nucleotides read TGTGCCAGCAGCTTAACACTAGCGGGGGCTAAAGAGACCCAGTACTTC. It specifies CASSLTLAGAKETQYF.

CDR3 loop: CASTGTTNEKLFF. Written as DNA, the CDR3 is TGTGCCAGTACAGGGACAACTAATGAAAAACTGTTTTTT. The V and J genes are TRBV25-1 and TRBJ1-4; D perhaps matches TRBD1 (6 bases). Germline CDR1 and CDR2: MGHDK and SYGVNS. The ends were cut back, 9 bases at V and 0 bases at J, with 8 bases in the middle. The CDR3 spans 13 residues.

V usage is TRBV7-9 and J usage is TRBJ2-2; D possibly corresponds to TRBD1 (5 bases). Per the germline V gene, CDR1 is SEHNR and CDR2 is FQNEAQ (reference sequence). The V end lost 5 bases, the J end lost 0 bases, and 10 bases lay between the germline ends. CDR3 size: 15 residues. CDR3 region: CASSPTESNTGELFF. CDR3 nucleotide sequence: TGTGCCAGCAGCCCGACAGAGTCGAACACCGGGGAGCTGTTTTTT.

As DNA, the CDR3 is TGTGCCAGCAGCTTAAGCGTGGGACAGGCCCGAGGGAACACCGGGGAGCTGTTTTTT. It codes for CASSLSVGQARGNTGELFF. The rearrangement uses TRBV7-2 and TRBJ2-2, with TRBD1 identical over 8 bases. The CDR3 has 19 residues. Germline V gives CDR1 SGHTA, CDR2 FQGNSA. J lost 1 base, V lost 2 bases, and 12 bases had no gene match.

This clone has just one count. This chain joins TRBV6-6 and TRBJ1-4; TRBD1 aligns across 8 bases. CDR3 length: 15 amino acids. Trimming cost V 7 bases and J 2 bases; bases outside gene matches: 6. The germline V gene encodes CDR1 MNHNY and CDR2 SVGAGI (reference sequence). The CDR3 here is CASKDTGGTNEKLFF. CDR3 in DNA: TGTGCCAGCAAGGACACAGGGGGGACTAATGAAAAACTGTTTTTT.

V gene TRBV18 combines with J gene TRBJ1-2, with TRBD1 identical over 9 bases. The CDR3 contains 16 residues. The V segment lost 0 bases and the J segment 7 bases; nucleotides outside the gene matches: 9. Looked up from germline, CDR1 is KGHSH and CDR2 is LQKENI. The CDR3 region has the DNA TGTGCCAGCTCACCACCGAGTACGGGACAGGGTGGTGGCTACACCTTC. Its protein product is CASSPPSTGQGGGYTF.

The chain employs TRBV10-2 and TRBJ1-5; D gene unclear. The CDR3 is 13 amino acids. Germline lookup yields CDR1 WSHSY and CDR2 SAAADI. V lost 7 bases and J lost 3, with 10 bases in between. This chain's CDR3 is CASTTTYNQPQHF. The CDR3 nucleotides read TGCGCCAGCACGACTACCTACAATCAGCCCCAGCATTTT.

The chain uses TRBV11-3 and TRBJ2-5; D possibly corresponds to TRBD1 (6 bases). The CDR3 length is 13 residues. Per the germline V gene, CDR1 is SGHNT and CDR2 is YENEEA. V shed 6 bases and J shed 4 bases, with 12 bases lying between them. CDR3 in amino acids: CASSLGDTETQYF. CDR3 bases: TGTGCCAGCAGTCTGGGGGACACAGAGACCCAGTACTTC.

The chain uses TRBV5-1 and TRBJ1-4, with a tentative D call TRBD1 (6 bases). The CDR3 spans 14 residues. V gave up 4 bases and J gave up 5 bases, with 12 bases separating them. Germline values: CDR1 SGHRS, CDR2 YFSETQ. This CDR3 is CASSRQGLNEKLFF. The CDR3 coding sequence is TGCGCCAGCAGCCGCCAGGGGCTGAATGAAAAACTGTTTTTT.

The chain is built from TRBV7-3 and TRBJ2-6, with TRBD1 identical over 10 bases. Germline lookup yields CDR1 SGHTA and CDR2 FQGTGA. The CDR3 has 16 residues. V lost 3 bases and J lost 2; bases outside the gene matches: 1. In DNA form, the CDR3 reads TGTGCCAGCAGCTTGACAGGGGGCGCTGGGGCCAACGTCCTGACTTTC. Translated, it gives CASSLTGGAGANVLTF.

This rearrangement joins TRBV2 to TRBJ2-2; D unresolved. With 3 bases removed from V and 4 bases from J, the gap between germline ends came to 9 bases. The CDR3 is made up of 14 amino acids. Germline CDR1 and CDR2: SNHLY and FYNNEI. In nucleotides, the CDR3 is TGTGCCAGCAGTGACGGTTCGCGCACCGGGGAGCTGTTTTTT. It translates to CASSDGSRTGELFF. The full variable domain, completed using reference TRBV2 and TRBJ2-2, is EPEVTQTPSHQVTQMGQEVILRCVPISNHLYFYWYRQILGQKVEFLVSFYNNEISEKSEIFDDQFSVERPDGSNFTLKIRSTKLEDSAMYFCASSDGSRTGELFFGEGSRLTVL.

The rearrangement uses TRBV5-1 and TRBJ2-3; TRBD1 matches at 7 bases. This CDR3 comprises 15 residues. CDR1 and CDR2 from the germline V gene are SGHRS and YFSETQ. V shed 4 bases, J shed 2 bases, and the junction held 7 bases outside the gene matches. The DNA for the CDR3 is TGCGCCAGCAGCCCTGGTGGGACAGTCACAGATACGCAGTATTTT. It encodes CASSPGGTVTDTQYF.

The sample holds one count of this clone. The chain is built from TRBV9 and TRBJ2-6, with a tentative D call TRBD1 (6 bases). Germline loops: CDR1 SGDLS, CDR2 YYNGEE. Trimming took 7 bases from V and 1 from J, leaving 15 bases between them. The CDR3 is 16 residues long. Written as DNA, the CDR3 is TGTGCCAGCGGATACAGGGCGCCATCTGGGGCCAACGTCCTGACTTTC. As protein: CASGYRAPSGANVLTF.